This TCR beta chain is from a study of CD8+CD57+ T cells in acquired aplastic anemia. Across the study: An average of roughly 2.9 ug of DNA was obtained from sorted CD4+ and CD8+ cells. Study-wide findings and caveats: About 29 sequences, all CD8+ CDR3, were shared between patients and controls.

About this clonotype: Its antigen is unknown.

Genomic DNA, serving as template, underwent TCR beta VDJ and CDR3 profiling. Via MiXCR, TCRdb re-called the reads, giving one row per CDR3 protein. The sample includes 200,000 to 250,000 distinct CDR3 sequences, around 63% seen only once; the top ten take around 28%. CDR1 is SEHNR and CDR2 is FQNEAQ in the germline V gene (reference sequence). V dropped 8 bases and J dropped 7; count of bases not matched to a gene: 7. There are 12 residues in the CDR3. This sequence originates from a human donor in good health. Material for sequencing was sorted CD4+, CD8+, or CD8+CD57+ T cells (not recorded which) from PBMCs. The chain has TRBV7-9 and TRBJ1-2, with 7 bases identical to TRBD1. The DNA of the CDR3 is TGTGCCAGCCGCAAGGGGACAGCTGGCTACACCTTC. It specifies CASRKGTAGYTF.